What follows are 29 T cell receptor beta chains derived from one specimen sequenced in a study of regulatory T cells in long-lasting Graves disease. Construction of the TCR beta libraries employed iRepertoire HTBI primers in conjunction with Arm-PCR of CDR3 regions. TCRdb re-derived calls from the multiplex PCR reads in MiXCR, one entry per CDR3 protein. The sample records 390,000 or so distinct CDR3 sequences, approximately 25% being singletons. Time point in this sample: persistent/refractory GD, antithyroid drugs over 5 years with positive TRAb. PBMC-extracted RNA yielded the TCR library. Sample: peripheral blood mononuclear cells (PBMCs), taken when the disease was refractory, from a patient treated with antithyroid drugs. These receptors all stem from a woman aged 40 to 55 with Graves disease.

At least ten counts were recorded for this clonotype. The rearrangement uses TRBV2 and TRBJ1-1; 8 bases align to TRBD1. This CDR3 has 13 amino acids. Germline CDR1 SNHLY, CDR2 FYNNEI. Trimming removed 6 bases from V and 4 bases from J; junction bases left unmatched: 4. CDR3 DNA: TGTGCCAGCAGCCCGACAGGGGCCACTGAAGCTTTCTTT. It encodes CASSPTGATEAFF. Supplemented by reference TRBV2 and TRBJ1-1, the full variable domain reads EPEVTQTPSHQVTQMGQEVILRCVPISNHLYFYWYRQILGQKVEFLVSFYNNEISEKSEIFDDQFSVERPDGSNFTLKIRSTKLEDSAMYFCASSPTGATEAFFGQGTRLTVV.

Concerning this clonotype itself: This likely reflects a read error, since a far larger clone is one base away. The V and J genes are TRBV11-2 and TRBJ1-1; 12 nucleotides match TRBD1. Germline CDR1 SGHAT, CDR2 FQNNGV. This CDR3 is built from 15 residues. The V segment lost 3 bases and the J segment 8 bases; nucleotides outside the gene matches: 7. The CDR3 reads CASSFPGQGAVEAFF. DNA for the CDR3: TGTGCCAGCAGCTTCCCGGGACAGGGGGCGGTAGAAGCTTTCTTT. Full variable domain (missing parts from reference TRBV11-2 and TRBJ1-1): EAGVAQSPRYKIIEKRQSVAFWCNPISGHATLYWYQQILGQGPKLLIQFQNNGVVDDSQLPKDRFSAERLKGVDSTLKIQPAKLEDSAVYLCASSFPGQGAVEAFFGQGTRLTVV.

This clonotype was detected ten times or more. The chain combines TRBV28 with TRBJ2-2; maybe TRBD2 (7 bases). Germline V gives CDR1 MDHEN, CDR2 SYDVKM. V lost 7 bases and J lost 1, with 13 bases in between. The CDR3 sequence is 15 residues long. The CDR3 reads CASMGGAVNTGELFF. DNA for the CDR3: TGTGCCAGCATGGGGGGGGCAGTGAACACCGGGGAGCTGTTTTTT.

The chain links TRBV7-9 to TRBJ1-1, with TRBD1 as a possible D gene (6 bases). V was trimmed by 6 bases and J by 5 bases, leaving 10 bases between them. Germline V gene lookup returns CDR1 SEHNR and CDR2 FQNEAQ (reference sequence). This CDR3 region has 12 residues. Written as DNA, the CDR3 is TGTGCCAGCAGTCCAGGGACAACTGAAGCTTTCTTT. This sequence encodes CASSPGTTEAFF. Filled out from reference TRBV7-9 and TRBJ1-1, the complete variable domain reads DTGVSQNPRHKITKRGQNVTFRCDPISEHNRLYWYRQTLGQGPEFLTYFQNEAQLEKSRLLSDRFSAERPKGSFSTLEIQRTEQGDSAMYLCASSPGTTEAFFGQGTRLTVV.

This clonotype came up many times. The V gene is TRBV2, the J gene TRBJ1-5; D is possibly TRBD1 (6 bases). Trimming shortened V by 5 bases and J by 3 bases, and 17 bases separated the two germline ends. This CDR3 spans 16 amino acids. Germline V lookup: CDR1 SNHLY, CDR2 FYNNEI. DNA of the CDR3: TGTGCCAGCAGTCCTAGCGGTGGGGGCCTCAATCAGCCCCAGCATTTT. This codes for CASSPSGGGLNQPQHF. The variable domain in full, with the rest retrieved from reference TRBV2 and TRBJ1-5, is EPEVTQTPSHQVTQMGQEVILRCVPISNHLYFYWYRQILGQKVEFLVSFYNNEISEKSEIFDDQFSVERPDGSNFTLKIRSTKLEDSAMYFCASSPSGGGLNQPQHFGDGTRLSIL.

V and J are TRBV5-1 and TRBJ2-7, with D perhaps matching TRBD1 (5 bases). Trimming left V 1 base short and J 1 base short, with 15 bases between. CDR1 and CDR2 from the germline V gene are SGHRS and YFSETQ. The CDR3 runs to 16 residues. Here the CDR3 DNA reads TGCGCCAGCAGCTTGAGAGGTGGCCAGGGATCCTACGAGCAGTACTTC. Its protein is CASSLRGGQGSYEQYF.

This clonotype occurred many times. The CDR3 DNA reads TGTGCCAGCAGTTTATACACAGGGAGCTCCTACGAGCAGTACTTC. The encoded protein is CASSLYTGSSYEQYF. The genes are TRBV27 and TRBJ2-7; maybe TRBD1 (6 bases). The CDR3 runs to 15 residues. Trimming cost V 1 base and J 0 bases, with 10 bases left between them. From germline, CDR1 is MNHEY and CDR2 SMNVEV (reference sequence).

This clonotype has a count of ten or more. The chain recombines TRBV28 with TRBJ2-7, with no clear D. The V end was cut by 3 bases, the J end by 7 bases, with 13 bases between. CDR3 size: 13 residues. The germline gives CDR1 MDHEN, CDR2 SYDVKM. This CDR3 is CASSLSMAGEQYF. The CDR3 nucleotides are TGTGCCAGCAGTTTGTCAATGGCTGGGGAGCAGTACTTC.

Note on this clonotype: A much larger clone differs from this one at a single base, so this may be a read error. The CDR3 ends on some other residue instead of the conserved phenylalanine or tryptophan, so this is likely a read error. The chain couples TRBV6-5 to TRBJ1-6; D gene unclear. The CDR3 is 14 amino acids. V lost 2 bases and J 7 bases, leaving 9 bases between the germline ends. The V gene's germline CDR1 is MNHEY and CDR2 SVGAGI. The DNA of the CDR3 is TGTGCCAGCAGTTACCTCAGCGAGAATTCACCCCTCCACTCT. This gives the protein CASSYLSENSPLHS.

This clonotype was observed at least ten times. The rearrangement uses TRBV20-1 and TRBJ2-7; 8 bases map to TRBD2. Per germline, CDR1 DFQATT and CDR2 SNEGSKA (reference sequence). J lost 4 bases, V lost 0 bases, and 5 bases had no gene match. The length of the CDR3 is 14 residues. The CDR3 spells CSARDPGRAYEQYF. CDR3 bases: TGCAGTGCTAGAGATCCCGGGAGGGCTTACGAGCAGTACTTC.

The chain links TRBV6-1 to TRBJ1-5; D possibly corresponds to TRBD1 (6 bases). The length of the CDR3 is 14 residues. Germline V gene lookup returns CDR1 MNHNS and CDR2 SASEGT. V gave up 6 bases and J gave up 4 bases, with 13 bases separating them. The CDR3 region is CASRATGMNQPQHF. The CDR3 coding sequence is TGTGCCAGCAGAGCAACAGGGATGAATCAGCCCCAGCATTTT.

This clonotype was seen many times. The genes are TRBV5-1 and TRBJ1-1; D might be TRBD1 (5 bases). The CDR3 is 14 amino acids. CDR1 is SGHRS and CDR2 is YFSETQ in the germline V gene. The V gene lost 0 bases and the J gene lost 3 bases, with 9 bases spanning the gap. In DNA, the CDR3 is TGCGCCAGCAGCTTGGATCAGGGTTACACTGAAGCTTTCTTT. Translated, it gives CASSLDQGYTEAFF.

The V and J genes are TRBV3-1 and TRBJ2-7; perhaps TRBD2 as D (6 bases). The CDR3 loop spans 13 amino acids. Germline assignment: CDR1 LGHDT and CDR2 YNNKEL (reference sequence). V was pared by 1 base and J by 6 bases, with 10 bases between. CDR3 residues: CASSQAGVGEQYF. DNA of the CDR3: TGTGCCAGCAGCCAAGCGGGGGTGGGCGAGCAGTACTTC.

This clonotype was counted at least ten times. The CDR3 region is CASSQTGTWETQYF. Written as DNA, the CDR3 is TGTGCCAGCAGCCAGACCGGGACTTGGGAGACCCAGTACTTC. The J gene is TRBJ2-5, the V gene TRBV11-2; D perhaps matches TRBD2 (6 bases). Per germline, CDR1 SGHAT and CDR2 FQNNGV. V was pared by 5 bases and J by 5 bases, with 15 bases between. The CDR3 sequence is 14 residues long.

This clonotype has only a few counts. CDR3 sequence (DNA): TGTGCCAGCAGCTTAACGGGGAGCTCTGGAAACACCATATATTTT. This sequence encodes CASSLTGSSGNTIYF. V usage is TRBV11-2 and J usage is TRBJ1-3; D gene unclear. Germline values: CDR1 SGHAT, CDR2 FQNNGV. The CDR3 is 15 residues long. V was cut by 2 bases and J by 0 bases, with 8 bases left in between.

The table lists this clonotype with a few counts. This chain uses TRBV5-5 with TRBJ2-5, with D perhaps matching TRBD2 (5 bases). V was clipped by 0 bases and J by 3 bases, with 12 bases between them. This CDR3 contains 15 residues. Germline V gives CDR1 SGHKS, CDR2 YYEKEE (reference sequence). This CDR3 reads CASSLGGLGKETQYF. Written as DNA, the CDR3 is TGTGCCAGCAGCTTGGGTGGCCTCGGGAAAGAGACCCAGTACTTC.

This clonotype was seen only a few times. The chain couples TRBV5-6 to TRBJ1-1; D is perhaps TRBD1 (5 bases). Between the trimmed V and J ends, which lost 0 bases and 0 bases, there was a span of 12 bases. The germline gives CDR1 SGHDT, CDR2 YYEEEE. This CDR3 comprises 16 residues. Here the CDR3 reads CASSLVPGEMNTEAFF. CDR3 nucleotide sequence: TGTGCCAGCAGCTTGGTTCCGGGGGAAATGAACACTGAAGCTTTCTTT.

This clonotype has just a few counts. The chain carries TRBV3-1 and TRBJ1-1; D ambiguous. The germline V gene encodes CDR1 LGHDT and CDR2 YNNKEL (reference sequence). Trimming pared 1 base from V and 1 base from J, leaving 13 bases between. The CDR3 length is 16 residues. The CDR3 nucleotides read TGTGCCAGCAGCCAAGTCCCCTGGTCGGGGAACACTGAAGCTTTCTTT. This sequence encodes CASSQVPWSGNTEAFF.

Many counts were recorded for this clonotype. The DNA for the CDR3 is TGTGCCAGCAGCGAGGGACATGCGAAACCCTACGAGCAGTACTTC. It yields the protein CASSEGHAKPYEQYF. The V call is TRBV28, the J call TRBJ2-7; weak D call: TRBD1 (6 bases). The CDR3 is 15 amino acids. V lost 6 bases, J lost 2 bases, and 17 bases lay in between. The V gene's germline CDR1 is MDHEN and CDR2 SYDVKM.

This chain connects TRBV6-5 to TRBJ1-5, with D possibly being TRBD1 (5 bases). V dropped 0 bases and J dropped 6 bases, with 12 bases sitting between them. CDR1 is MNHEY, CDR2 SVGAGI, per germline. The CDR3 runs 15 residues. This chain's CDR3 is CASSYSPGGGQPQHF. The DNA of the CDR3 is TGTGCCAGCAGTTACTCACCCGGGGGTGGTCAGCCCCAGCATTTT.

Regarding this clonotype: A much larger clone differs by one base, so this may be a read error. This chain links TRBV27 with TRBJ1-1; the D gene is possibly TRBD1 (6 bases). Trimming removed 3 bases at V and 1 base at J, with 12 bases between. The CDR3 has 15 amino acids. Germline V gives CDR1 MNHEY, CDR2 SMNVEV (reference sequence). For the CDR3, the DNA is TGTGCCAGCAGTTTCCGAGGGGGGCCGAACACTGAAGCTTTCTTT. This encodes CASSFRGGPNTEAFF.

The chain uses TRBV19 and TRBJ2-7; 9 bases align to TRBD2. The germline CDR1 and CDR2 sequences are LNHDA and SQIVND (reference sequence). The CDR3 sequence is 14 residues long. V lost 2 bases and J lost 2; bases outside the gene matches: 1. CDR3 in amino acids: CASSILAGTYEQYF. In DNA form, the CDR3 reads TGTGCCAGTAGTATACTAGCGGGGACCTACGAGCAGTACTTC.

The chain combines TRBV5-1 with TRBJ2-7; D assignment may be TRBD1 or TRBD2 (5 bases each). Germline V gene lookup returns CDR1 SGHRS and CDR2 YFSETQ. This CDR3 spans 18 amino acids. V dropped 3 bases and J dropped 4 bases, with 26 bases sitting between them. The CDR3 reads CASSSPTGRTPNPYEQYF. The CDR3 DNA follows: TGCGCCAGCAGCTCACCAACGGGGCGGACCCCTAACCCTTACGAGCAGTACTTC.

This clonotype was counted many times. The chain carries TRBV6-1 and TRBJ1-4, with 7 bases that match TRBD1. Trimming took 3 bases from V and 5 from J; bases not matched to a gene: 6. Germline V gene data show CDR1 as MNHNS and CDR2 as SASEGT. The CDR3 contains 15 residues. The CDR3 bases are TGTGCCAGCAGTGATACCGGGACAGAAAATGAAAAACTGTTTTTT. This translates into CASSDTGTENEKLFF.

This sequence joins TRBV20-1 and TRBJ2-5; tentatively, D is TRBD1 (6 bases). Germline assignment: CDR1 DFQATT and CDR2 SNEGSKA (reference sequence). The CDR3 is 14 residues long. Trimming removed 7 bases at V and 5 bases at J, with 20 bases between. This chain's CDR3 is CSVDRDIIGETQYF. In DNA, the CDR3 is TGCAGTGTCGACCGGGACATCATAGGGGAGACCCAGTACTTC.

The chain has TRBV7-3 and TRBJ2-7; TRBD1 aligns across 10 bases. The CDR3 has 15 amino acids. J lost 6 bases, V lost 5 bases, and 10 bases had no gene match. Per the germline V gene, CDR1 is SGHTA and CDR2 is FQGTGA. The DNA for the CDR3 is TGTGCCAGCAGCCCGGCGGGGACAGGGGAGGGCGAGCAGTACTTC. Translated: CASSPAGTGEGEQYF.

The chain links TRBV20-1 to TRBJ2-7; TRBD2 agrees at 9 bases. Germline assignment: CDR1 DFQATT and CDR2 SNEGSKA (reference sequence). V was clipped by 6 bases and J by 2 bases; unmatched bases: 8. CDR3 size: 14 residues. The CDR3 DNA is TGCAGTGCGACGACTAGCGGAACGACCTACGAGCAGTACTTC. This sequence encodes CSATTSGTTYEQYF.

The rearrangement links TRBV2 to TRBJ2-1; D not resolved. This CDR3 contains 14 residues. V lost 3 bases, J lost 8 bases, and 14 bases lay in between. Germline CDR1 is SNHLY and CDR2 is FYNNEI. The CDR3 reads CASSDNVVGDEQFF. In nucleotides, the CDR3 is TGTGCCAGCAGTGATAATGTGGTTGGCGATGAGCAGTTCTTC. The variable domain in full, with the rest retrieved from reference TRBV2 and TRBJ2-1, is EPEVTQTPSHQVTQMGQEVILRCVPISNHLYFYWYRQILGQKVEFLVSFYNNEISEKSEIFDDQFSVERPDGSNFTLKIRSTKLEDSAMYFCASSDNVVGDEQFFGPGTRLTVL.

This clonotype has a handful of counts. The chain uses TRBV27 and TRBJ2-3, with 8 positions matching TRBD2. The junction had 7 bases not matched to a gene; V was cut back by 6 bases and J by 2 bases. CDR1 and CDR2 (germline): MNHEY, SMNVEV (reference sequence). This CDR3 is built from 15 residues. CDR3 in amino acids: CASRPERGSTDTQYF. The DNA for the CDR3 is TGTGCCAGCAGACCAGAGCGGGGGTCCACAGATACGCAGTATTTT.